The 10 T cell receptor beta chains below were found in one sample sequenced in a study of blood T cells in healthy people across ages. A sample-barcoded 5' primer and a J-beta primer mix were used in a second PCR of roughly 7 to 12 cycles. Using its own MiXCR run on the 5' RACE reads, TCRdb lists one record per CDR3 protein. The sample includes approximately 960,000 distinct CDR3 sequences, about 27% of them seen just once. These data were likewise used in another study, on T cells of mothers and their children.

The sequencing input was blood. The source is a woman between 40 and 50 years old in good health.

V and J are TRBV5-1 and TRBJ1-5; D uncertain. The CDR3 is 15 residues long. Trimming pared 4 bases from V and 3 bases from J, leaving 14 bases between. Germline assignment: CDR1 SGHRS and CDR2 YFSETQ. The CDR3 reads CASSPDSIPNQPQHF. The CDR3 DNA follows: TGCGCCAGCAGCCCAGACTCAATCCCCAATCAGCCCCAGCATTTT.

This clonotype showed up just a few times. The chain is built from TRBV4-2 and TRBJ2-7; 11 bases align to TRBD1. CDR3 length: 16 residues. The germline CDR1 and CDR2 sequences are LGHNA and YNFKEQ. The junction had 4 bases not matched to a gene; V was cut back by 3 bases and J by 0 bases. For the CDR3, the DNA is TGTGCCAGCAGCCAGACCGGGACAGGGGGCTCCTACGAGCAGTACTTC. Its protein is CASSQTGTGGSYEQYF.

The CDR3 DNA follows: TGTGCCAGCAGCTTAACGGGGGACAGGGACAATGAGCAGTTCTTC. Amino acid sequence: CASSLTGDRDNEQFF. V and J are TRBV9 and TRBJ2-1; 9 positions agree with TRBD1. Per the germline V gene, CDR1 is SGDLS and CDR2 is YYNGEE. The length of the CDR3 is 15 residues. The V gene end was trimmed by 4 bases and the J gene end by 5 bases; junction bases not matched to a gene: 7.

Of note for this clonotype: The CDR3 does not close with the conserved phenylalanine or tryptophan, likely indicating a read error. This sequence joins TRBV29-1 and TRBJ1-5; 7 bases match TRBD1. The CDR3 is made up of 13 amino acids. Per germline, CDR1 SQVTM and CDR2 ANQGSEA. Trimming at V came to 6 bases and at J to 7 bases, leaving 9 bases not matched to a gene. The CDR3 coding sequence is TGCAGCGTCACCACAGGGGCGGGGCAGCCCCAGCATTTG. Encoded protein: CSVTTGAGQPQHL.

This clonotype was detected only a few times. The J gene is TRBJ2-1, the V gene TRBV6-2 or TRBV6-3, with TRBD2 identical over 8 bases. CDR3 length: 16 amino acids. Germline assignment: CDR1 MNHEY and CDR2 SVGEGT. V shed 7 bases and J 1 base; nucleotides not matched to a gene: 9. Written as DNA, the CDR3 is TGTGCCAGCACGCGGATCCGGGGGGGATCCTACAATGAGCAGTTCTTC. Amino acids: CASTRIRGGSYNEQFF.

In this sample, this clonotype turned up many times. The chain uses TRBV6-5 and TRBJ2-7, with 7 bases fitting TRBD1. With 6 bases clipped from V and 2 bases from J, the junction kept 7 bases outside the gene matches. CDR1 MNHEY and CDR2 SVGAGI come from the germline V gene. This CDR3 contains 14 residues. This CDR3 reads CASSPRDRTYEQYF. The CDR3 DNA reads TGTGCCAGCAGCCCCAGGGACAGAACCTACGAGCAGTACTTC.

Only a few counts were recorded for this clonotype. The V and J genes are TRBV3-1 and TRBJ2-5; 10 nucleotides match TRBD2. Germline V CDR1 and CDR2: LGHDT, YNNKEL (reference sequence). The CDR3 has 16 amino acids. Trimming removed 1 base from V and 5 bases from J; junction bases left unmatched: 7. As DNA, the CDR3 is TGTGCCAGCAGCCAAGGTGGAGCGGGGGGGCCTGAGACCCAGTACTTC. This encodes CASSQGGAGGPETQYF.

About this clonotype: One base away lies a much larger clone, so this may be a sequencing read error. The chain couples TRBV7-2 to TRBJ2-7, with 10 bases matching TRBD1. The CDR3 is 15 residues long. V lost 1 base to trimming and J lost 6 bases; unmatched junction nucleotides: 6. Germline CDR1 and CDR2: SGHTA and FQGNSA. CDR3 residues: CASSLVLGQGGEQYF. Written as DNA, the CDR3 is TGTGCCAGCAGCTTAGTACTTGGACAGGGGGGCGAGCAGTACTTC.

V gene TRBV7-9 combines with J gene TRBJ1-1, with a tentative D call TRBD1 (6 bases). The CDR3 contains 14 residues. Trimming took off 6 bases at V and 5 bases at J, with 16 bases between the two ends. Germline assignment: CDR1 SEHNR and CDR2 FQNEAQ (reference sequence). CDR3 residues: CASRYREGRTEAFF. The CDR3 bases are TGTGCCAGCAGATACAGGGAGGGGAGGACTGAAGCTTTCTTT.

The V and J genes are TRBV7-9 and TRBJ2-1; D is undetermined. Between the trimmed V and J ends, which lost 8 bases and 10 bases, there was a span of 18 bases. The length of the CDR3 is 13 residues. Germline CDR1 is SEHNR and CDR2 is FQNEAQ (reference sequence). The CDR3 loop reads CASGYQTKGEQFF. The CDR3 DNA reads TGTGCCAGCGGCTACCAGACGAAAGGAGAGCAGTTCTTC.